The present TCR beta chain was sequenced within a study of identical twins. The germline V and J ends were trimmed by 2 bases and 6 bases, with 10 bases remaining between them. Germline CDR1 SQVTM, CDR2 ANQGSEA. CDR3 size: 13 residues. Only a few counts were recorded for this clonotype. Via MiXCR, TCRdb re-called the 5' RACE reads, giving one row per CDR3 protein. Of 350,000 to 500,000 distinct CDR3 sequences in the sample, about a fifth are singletons; the top ten hold less than 15%. The clonotype originates from a man aged 50 to 59 in good health. Sequenced sample: naive T cells sorted from blood. The chain links TRBV29-1 to TRBJ1-4; tentatively, D is TRBD1 (6 bases). CDR3 in amino acids: CSVEWGAHEKLFF. CDR3 DNA: TGCAGCGTTGAATGGGGGGCGCATGAAAAACTGTTTTTT.